The entry that follows covers one TCR beta chain sequence. This entry is derived from a study of blood T cell repertoires in COVID-19. Whole-study context: In each case, the material was cDNA or gDNA derived from T cells, B-cell-depleted T cells, or PBMCs.

Germline V CDR1 and CDR2: LGHDT, YNNKEL (reference sequence). This CDR3 comprises 14 residues. Between the trimmed V and J ends, which lost 0 bases and 3 bases, there was a span of 8 bases. The data were produced by immunoSEQ multiplex PCR, yet TCRdb's version contains in-frame clones alone and is incomplete. The data contain about 330,000 clones, approximately 88% of them singletons. Those enrolled, adults aged 18 to 89 years, came from about two dozen US areas. Categorization into cohorts depended on clinical history that participants reported. In Cohort 3, a recovered donor had either two negative PCRs, clearance, or symptom resolution.

The specimen sequenced was PBMCs or T cells enriched from blood (not recorded which). This chain links TRBV3-1 (or the pseudogene TRBV3-2) with TRBJ1-1, with D maybe TRBD1 (5 bases). This clonotype originated in a man younger than 40 who had recovered from COVID-19. CDR3: CASSQDLRDTEAFF. CDR3 nucleotide sequence: TGTGCCAGCAGCCAAGATCTCAGGGACACTGAAGCTTTCTTT.